These 2 T cell receptor beta chains were sequenced from one sample in a study of cytomegalovirus exposure and HLA in healthy donors. Amplification used 60 Vbeta primers and 13 Jbeta primers. Data came from immunoSEQ multiplex PCR; TCRdb stores just in-frame clones and leaves some out. The data show around 270,000 clones, 80% seen once. The source material was PBMCs. Receptors were obtained from a girl aged 2 to 9 in good health and CMV-seronegative.

CDR3 in DNA: TGTGCCAGCTCACCACCGCGGGGGGCTTATTCCCAAGAGACCCAGTACTTC. It specifies CASSPPRGAYSQETQYF. The rearrangement links TRBV18 to TRBJ2-5, with 8 bases matching TRBD2. V lost 0 bases to trimming and J lost 1 base; unmatched junction nucleotides: 7. The CDR3 has 17 residues. Germline CDR1 is KGHSH and CDR2 is LQKENI.

In this sample, this clone turned up once. The chain employs TRBV5-6 and TRBJ2-2; 7 bases match TRBD2. The V segment lost 0 bases and the J segment 4 bases; nucleotides outside the gene matches: 6. In germline, CDR1 is SGHDT, CDR2 YYEEEE. The CDR3 runs 16 residues. The CDR3 region is CASSLGLADVTGELFF. The CDR3 DNA sequence: TGTGCCAGCAGCTTGGGGCTAGCGGACGTCACCGGGGAGCTGTTTTTT. The whole variable domain, filled in from reference TRBV5-6 and TRBJ2-2, reads DAGVTQSPTHLIKTRGQQVTLRCSPKSGHDTVSWYQQALGQGPQFIFQYYEEEERQRGNFPDRFSGHQFPNYSSELNVNALLLGDSALYLCASSLGLADVTGELFFGEGSRLTVL.